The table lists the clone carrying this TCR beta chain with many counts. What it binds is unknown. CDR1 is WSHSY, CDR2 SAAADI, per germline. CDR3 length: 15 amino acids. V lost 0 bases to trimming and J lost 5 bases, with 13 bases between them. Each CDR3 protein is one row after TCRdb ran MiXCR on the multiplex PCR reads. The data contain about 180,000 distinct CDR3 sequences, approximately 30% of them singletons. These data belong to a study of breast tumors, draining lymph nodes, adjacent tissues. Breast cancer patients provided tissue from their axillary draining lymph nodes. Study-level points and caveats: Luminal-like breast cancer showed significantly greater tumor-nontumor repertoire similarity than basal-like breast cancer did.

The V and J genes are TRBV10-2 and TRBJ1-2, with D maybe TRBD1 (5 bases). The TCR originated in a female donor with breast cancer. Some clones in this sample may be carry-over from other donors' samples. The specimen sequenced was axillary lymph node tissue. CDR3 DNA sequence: TGCGCCAGCAGTGAGTCGCAGGGACCGAATTATGGCTACACCTTC. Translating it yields CASSESQGPNYGYTF.